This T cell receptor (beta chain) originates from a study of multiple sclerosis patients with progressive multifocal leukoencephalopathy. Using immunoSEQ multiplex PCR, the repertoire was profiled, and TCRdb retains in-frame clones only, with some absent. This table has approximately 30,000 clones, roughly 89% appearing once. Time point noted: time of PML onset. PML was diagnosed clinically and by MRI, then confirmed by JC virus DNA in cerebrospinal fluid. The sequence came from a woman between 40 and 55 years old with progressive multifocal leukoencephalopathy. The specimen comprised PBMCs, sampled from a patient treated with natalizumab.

The CDR3 DNA is TGCGCCAGCAGCTTGGTTCTTACCAACAATGAGCAGTTCTTC. This sequence encodes CASSLVLTNNEQFF. The chain joins TRBV5-1 to TRBJ2-1; D uncertain. The CDR3 consists of 14 residues. V lost 0 bases to trimming and J lost 5 bases, with 9 bases between them. Germline-derived CDR1 and CDR2 are SGHRS and YFSETQ.